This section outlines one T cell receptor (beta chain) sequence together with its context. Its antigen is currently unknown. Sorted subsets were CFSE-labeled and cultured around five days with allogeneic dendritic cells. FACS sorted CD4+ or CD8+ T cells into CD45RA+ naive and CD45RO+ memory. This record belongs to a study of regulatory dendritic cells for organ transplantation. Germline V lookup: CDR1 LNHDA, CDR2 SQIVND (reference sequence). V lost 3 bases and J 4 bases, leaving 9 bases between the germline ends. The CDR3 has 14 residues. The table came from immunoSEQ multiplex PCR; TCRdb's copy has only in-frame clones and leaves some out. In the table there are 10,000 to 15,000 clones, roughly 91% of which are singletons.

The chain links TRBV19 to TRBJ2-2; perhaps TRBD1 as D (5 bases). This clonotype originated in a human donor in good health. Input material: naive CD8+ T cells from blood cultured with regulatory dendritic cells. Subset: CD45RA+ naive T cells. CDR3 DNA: TGTGCCAGTAGTATTGACAGATTCACCGGGGAGCTGTTTTTT. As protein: CASSIDRFTGELFF.